The 31 T cell receptor beta chains below all came from one sample that was sequenced in a study of OX40 agonist ivuxolimab in advanced cancers. The library was produced with the immunoSEQ multiplex PCR assay. This immuneACCESS table, as held by TCRdb, lists in-frame sequences with V and J called but not all clones. Of the missing ones, under half trace to an unresolved V gene in checked studies; the others have no known cause. The sample contains just under 100,000 clones, roughly 94% of them found a single time. The top ten constitute 0.15% to 0.2% of the sample. The source material was CD4+ or CD8+ T cells sorted from blood, sampled in a trial of the OX40 agonist ivuxolimab. The receptor source for this set is an adult with an advanced solid tumor such as melanoma, head and neck, liver or kidney cancer.

The chain uses TRBV21-1 and TRBJ2-3; the table's D call, TRBD2, has no DNA check behind it. TRBV21-1 is termed a pseudogene. The CDR3 sequence is 15 residues long. CDR3 DNA: TGTGCCAGCAGCAGAAGAGGGATGGGTGGAGATACGCAGTATTTT. It codes for CASSRRGMGGDTQYF.

The chain links TRBV11-3 to TRBJ2-1; 15 bases align to TRBD2. Germline V gene sequence: CDR1 SGHNT, CDR2 YENEEA. The junction had 8 bases not matched to a gene; V was cut back by 4 bases and J by 10 bases. CDR3 length: 16 amino acids. The CDR3 reads CASSSGTSGRTGEQFF. DNA of the CDR3: TGTGCCAGCAGCTCGGGGACTAGCGGGAGGACAGGGGAGCAGTTCTTC.

The V gene is TRBV2, the J gene TRBJ1-3, with D tentatively TRBD1 (5 bases). CDR1 is SNHLY, CDR2 FYNNEI, per germline. Trimming stripped 0 bases from V and 3 bases from J, with 9 bases between. There are 15 residues in the CDR3. Here the CDR3 DNA reads TGTGCCAGCAGTGAAGCGGGCAGGGTTGGAAACACCATATATTTT. This sequence encodes CASSEAGRVGNTIYF. The full variable domain, rest sourced from reference TRBV2 and TRBJ1-3, is EPEVTQTPSHQVTQMGQEVILRCVPISNHLYFYWYRQILGQKVEFLVSFYNNEISEKSEIFDDQFSVERPDGSNFTLKIRSTKLEDSAMYFCASSEAGRVGNTIYFGEGSWLTVV.

This clone was found once. The chain has TRBV7-8 and TRBJ1-1; possibly TRBD1 for D (5 bases). The CDR3 totals 12 residues. The ends were cut back, 0 bases at V and 11 bases at J, with 10 bases in the middle. The germline V gene has CDR1 SGHVS and CDR2 FQNEAQ. The CDR3 DNA is TGTGCCAGCAGCTTAGCGGGGGAGAGGGCTTTCTTT. Translating it yields CASSLAGERAFF.

V usage is TRBV5-6 and J usage is TRBJ1-6; 12 nucleotides align to TRBD1. The CDR3 has 17 amino acids. With V trimmed by 2 bases and J by 8 bases, 8 bases remained unmatched. Germline V gene lookup returns CDR1 SGHDT and CDR2 YYEEEE. CDR3 DNA sequence: TGTGCCAGCAGCTTAGGGACAGGGGGCGTCAGTTATTCACCCCTCCACTTT. Amino acid sequence: CASSLGTGGVSYSPLHF.

The chain uses TRBV11-2 and TRBJ2-5, with a possible D match to TRBD2 (6 bases). This CDR3 spans 16 amino acids. Trimming took off 5 bases at V and 4 bases at J, with 20 bases between the two ends. Germline assignment: CDR1 SGHAT and CDR2 FQNNGV. CDR3 sequence reads: CASSGRVGGRGETQYF. DNA for the CDR3: TGTGCCAGCAGCGGAAGAGTAGGAGGGCGTGGAGAGACCCAGTACTTC.

This clone was counted once. The chain couples TRBV30 to TRBJ2-3, with 8 bases lining up with TRBD2. Germline loops: CDR1 GTSNPN, CDR2 SVGIG (reference sequence). The CDR3 has 14 amino acids. V dropped 2 bases and J dropped 2; count of bases not matched to a gene: 3. The CDR3: CAWSTSGITDTQYF. The DNA for the CDR3 is TGTGCCTGGAGTACTAGCGGAATCACAGATACGCAGTATTTT.

This chain connects TRBV28 to TRBJ2-5; D tentatively fits TRBD1 or TRBD2 (6 bases each). Germline values: CDR1 MDHEN, CDR2 SYDVKM. The V end was cut by 2 bases, the J end by 5 bases, with 9 bases between. CDR3 length: 13 amino acids. The CDR3 sequence: CASSLVGGETQYF. The CDR3 DNA follows: TGTGCCAGCAGTTTAGTAGGGGGGGAGACCCAGTACTTC.

The chain recombines TRBV6-4 with TRBJ2-5; tentatively, D is TRBD2 (6 bases). This CDR3 region has 14 residues. V lost 6 bases, J lost 5 bases, and 16 bases lay in between. Germline V gene lookup returns CDR1 MRHNA and CDR2 SNTAGT. CDR3 DNA sequence: TGTGCCAGCAGCGAGGGTCCAGGGAGGGAGACCCAGTACTTC. Amino acid sequence: CASSEGPGRETQYF.

The chain has TRBV15 and TRBJ2-5; D possibly uses TRBD1 or TRBD2 (6 bases each). The V gene lost 5 bases and the J gene lost 5 bases, with 21 bases spanning the gap. The CDR3 has 16 residues. Germline V lookup: CDR1 LNHNV, CDR2 YYDKDF (reference sequence). CDR3 residues: CATSETRGALGETQYF. The CDR3 nucleotides are TGTGCCACCAGCGAGACTAGGGGGGCTTTAGGGGAGACCCAGTACTTC.

V is TRBV5-1 and J is TRBJ1-2; the D is unclear. In germline, CDR1 is SGHRS, CDR2 YFSETQ. The CDR3 runs 14 residues. The germline V and J ends were trimmed by 1 base and 0 bases, with 7 bases remaining between them. CDR3 in DNA: TGCGCCAGCAGCTTGACCGGACCTAACTATGGCTACACCTTC. This translates into CASSLTGPNYGYTF.

This clone was counted only a few times. This sequence joins TRBV7-9 and TRBJ1-1; D is ambiguous. Germline CDR1 reads SEHNR; CDR2 reads FQNEAQ (reference sequence). The CDR3 is 14 residues long. With 4 bases removed from V and 0 bases from J, the gap between germline ends came to 9 bases. CDR3 DNA: TGTGCCAGCAGCTCCCGGTGGGTGAACACTGAAGCTTTCTTT. Protein sequence: CASSSRWVNTEAFF. Looking up the rest from reference TRBV7-9 and TRBJ1-1 gives the full variable domain: DTGVSQNPRHKITKRGQNVTFRCDPISEHNRLYWYRQTLGQGPEFLTYFQNEAQLEKSRLLSDRFSAERPKGSFSTLEIQRTEQGDSAMYLCASSSRWVNTEAFFGQGTRLTVV.

The chain carries TRBV18 and TRBJ2-3; TRBD1 aligns across 9 bases. This CDR3 is 14 amino acids long. CDR1 is KGHSH and CDR2 is LQKENI in the germline V gene. The trim removed 5 bases at V and 1 base at J, leaving 1 base unmatched. Here the CDR3 DNA reads TGTGCCAGCTCATGGGACAGGGGCACAGATACGCAGTATTTT. It codes for CASSWDRGTDTQYF.

The genes are TRBV5-1 and TRBJ2-7; a possible D gene is TRBD2 (6 bases). In germline, CDR1 is SGHRS, CDR2 YFSETQ. The germline V and J ends were trimmed by 1 base and 0 bases, with 11 bases remaining between them. The CDR3 is 15 amino acids. The CDR3 is CASSLWRESSYEQYF. CDR3 coding DNA: TGCGCCAGCAGCTTGTGGAGGGAGAGCTCCTACGAGCAGTACTTC.

The chain recombines TRBV7-9 with TRBJ2-3; TRBD2 matches 8 bases. CDR3 size: 17 residues. Trimming at V came to 5 bases and at J to 2 bases, leaving 12 bases not matched to a gene. CDR1 is SEHNR and CDR2 is FQNEAQ in the germline V gene (reference sequence). CDR3 in amino acids: CASSPRGGRGITDTQYF. In DNA form, the CDR3 reads TGTGCCAGCAGCCCCCGGGGGGGCAGGGGCATCACAGATACGCAGTATTTT.

The gene calls are TRBV15 and TRBJ2-7; 8 bases align to TRBD2. V lost 11 bases to trimming and J lost 4 bases; unmatched junction nucleotides: 7. The CDR3 extends over 12 amino acids. Germline V gene sequence: CDR1 LNHNV, CDR2 YYDKDF (reference sequence). The CDR3 spells CAAGTSVYEQYF. The DNA for the CDR3 is TGTGCCGCCGGGACTAGTGTTTACGAGCAGTACTTC.

This clone was observed a single time. The J gene is TRBJ2-1, the V gene TRBV5-1, with D possibly matching TRBD1 (6 bases). CDR3 size: 14 residues. Trimming left V 0 bases short and J 3 bases short, with 7 bases between. In germline, CDR1 is SGHRS, CDR2 YFSETQ. The CDR3 region is CASSLEDSYNEQFF. The CDR3 DNA reads TGCGCCAGCAGCTTGGAGGACAGCTACAATGAGCAGTTCTTC. Drawing the rest from reference TRBV5-1 and TRBJ2-1, the complete variable domain is KAGVTQTPRYLIKTRGQQVTLSCSPISGHRSVSWYQQTPGQGLQFLFEYFSETQRNKGNFPGRFSGRQFSNSRSEMNVSTLELGDSALYLCASSLEDSYNEQFFGPGTRLTVL.

This clone has just one count. The chain has TRBV28 and TRBJ2-7; unclear D gene. V lost 3 bases to trimming and J lost 7 bases, with 7 bases between them. The CDR3 has 11 amino acids. Germline V gene lookup returns CDR1 MDHEN and CDR2 SYDVKM. The CDR3 sequence: CASSLDGEQYF. The CDR3 bases are TGTGCCAGCAGTTTGGATGGGGAGCAGTACTTC.

The table lists this clone with a count of one. J is TRBJ2-7 and V is TRBV7-6, with 8 nucleotides matching TRBD1. The germline CDR1 and CDR2 sequences are SGHVS and FNYEAQ. The CDR3 has 17 amino acids. J was trimmed by 3 bases and V by 0 bases; bases with no gene match: 10. CDR3 sequence (DNA): TGTGCCAGCAGCTTAGCGATAGAGACAGGGGTTCTCTACGAGCAGTACTTC. This codes for CASSLAIETGVLYEQYF.

A single count supports this clone. V usage is TRBV10-3 and J usage is TRBJ1-1; weak D call: TRBD1 (6 bases). Trimming removed 8 bases from V and 2 bases from J, with 12 bases in between. The length of the CDR3 is 13 residues. Germline-derived CDR1 and CDR2 are ENHRY and SYGVKD. In nucleotides, the CDR3 is TGTGCCATCCACGGACAGCTAAACACTGAAGCTTTCTTT. It codes for CAIHGQLNTEAFF.

This chain uses TRBV7-2 with TRBJ2-3; no definite D call. The V end was cut by 6 bases, the J end by 4 bases, with 17 bases between. The CDR3 sequence is 15 residues long. Germline V lookup: CDR1 SGHTA, CDR2 FQGNSA. The CDR3 coding sequence is TGTGCCAGCAGTAGAAAGGCGTCTTCCGCAGATACGCAGTATTTT. It is translated as CASSRKASSADTQYF.

V is TRBV5-6 and J is TRBJ2-5; 15 bases are a match to TRBD2. The CDR3 is 17 residues long. J gave up 5 bases and V 3 bases, and 8 bases lay outside the gene matches. CDR1 is SGHDT, CDR2 YYEEEE, per germline. Here the CDR3 reads CASSSFRTSGREETQYF. As DNA, the CDR3 is TGTGCCAGCAGCTCCTTCAGGACTAGCGGGAGGGAGGAGACCCAGTACTTC. The variable domain in full, completed from reference TRBV5-6 and TRBJ2-5, reads DAGVTQSPTHLIKTRGQQVTLRCSPKSGHDTVSWYQQALGQGPQFIFQYYEEEERQRGNFPDRFSGHQFPNYSSELNVNALLLGDSALYLCASSSFRTSGREETQYFGPGTRLLVL.

The chain is built from TRBV25-1 and TRBJ2-7; no firm D call. CDR1 and CDR2 from the germline V gene are MGHDK and SYGVNS. Deletions cut 0 bases from V and 7 bases from J, with 19 bases between. This CDR3 has 16 amino acids. The chain's CDR3 is CASSEYRRESRKEQYF. The DNA of the CDR3 is TGTGCCAGCAGTGAATATAGAAGAGAAAGCCGTAAGGAGCAGTACTTC.

This sequence joins TRBV2 and TRBJ2-7; TRBD2 agrees at 9 bases. The CDR3 spans 15 residues. The V segment lost 6 bases and the J segment 2 bases; nucleotides outside the gene matches: 8. Germline values: CDR1 SNHLY, CDR2 FYNNEI. The CDR3, as DNA: TGTGCCAGCAGGACCCAGGGCGGGGGGGCCTACGAGCAGTACTTC. Protein: CASRTQGGGAYEQYF.

The gene calls are TRBV19 and TRBJ2-7; 8 nucleotides line up with TRBD2. The CDR3 has 14 amino acids. The germline CDR1 and CDR2 sequences are LNHDA and SQIVND (reference sequence). J was trimmed by 3 bases and V by 4 bases; bases with no gene match: 5. CDR3 nucleotide sequence: TGTGCCAGTAGTACCCCCGGGACTAGCTACGAGCAGTACTTC. This encodes CASSTPGTSYEQYF.

V and J are TRBV6-6 and TRBJ1-2, with D possibly matching TRBD1 (6 bases). The CDR3 has 14 amino acids. V was cut by 6 bases and J by 3 bases, with 14 bases left in between. The germline CDR1 and CDR2 sequences are MNHNY and SVGAGI (reference sequence). This CDR3 reads CASSPGGLDYGYTF. For the CDR3, the DNA is TGTGCCAGCAGCCCCGGGGGGCTAGACTATGGCTACACCTTC.

The rearrangement links TRBV6-5 to TRBJ2-7, with D hard to call. Germline loops: CDR1 MNHEY, CDR2 SVGAGI. The V end lost 5 bases, the J end lost 3 bases, and 5 bases lay between the germline ends. The CDR3 covers 11 residues. The DNA for the CDR3 is TGTGCCAGCAGTGGAAACTACGAGCAGTACTTC. Its protein is CASSGNYEQYF.

This clone was detected only a few times. The chain uses TRBV6-5 and TRBJ1-5, with D perhaps matching TRBD1 (6 bases). Trimming stripped 6 bases from V and 5 bases from J, with 11 bases between. The CDR3 extends over 13 amino acids. Germline CDR1 and CDR2: MNHEY and SVGAGI. CDR3 DNA: TGTGCCAGCAGAGGGGACATCGATCAGCCCCAGCATTTT. Protein product: CASRGDIDQPQHF.

The V call is TRBV4-1, the J call TRBJ2-5; D uncertain. V lost 1 base and J lost 2, with 11 bases in between. Germline V gives CDR1 MGHRA, CDR2 YSYEKL. This CDR3 is 15 amino acids long. DNA of the CDR3: TGCGCCAGCAGCCAAGGGCGTTCTCCGCAAGAGACCCAGTACTTC. It encodes CASSQGRSPQETQYF.

The rearrangement joins TRBV5-6 to TRBJ2-2, with a tentative D call TRBD1 (6 bases). The length of the CDR3 is 17 residues. Germline V lookup: CDR1 SGHDT, CDR2 YYEEEE. V was cut by 4 bases and J by 3 bases, with 19 bases left in between. The CDR3 DNA follows: TGTGCCAGCAGCCCCAGGGGCAGGATAGGATACACCGGGGAGCTGTTTTTT. Encoded protein: CASSPRGRIGYTGELFF.

The J gene is TRBJ1-5, the V gene TRBV28; D is unresolved. The germline gives CDR1 MDHEN, CDR2 SYDVKM. This CDR3 contains 15 residues. The V end lost 7 bases, the J end lost 7 bases, and 20 bases lay between the germline ends. CDR3 DNA: TGTGCCAGCATCGAAGGGCCAGCTGCGGGGCAGCCCCAGCATTTT. It codes for CASIEGPAAGQPQHF.